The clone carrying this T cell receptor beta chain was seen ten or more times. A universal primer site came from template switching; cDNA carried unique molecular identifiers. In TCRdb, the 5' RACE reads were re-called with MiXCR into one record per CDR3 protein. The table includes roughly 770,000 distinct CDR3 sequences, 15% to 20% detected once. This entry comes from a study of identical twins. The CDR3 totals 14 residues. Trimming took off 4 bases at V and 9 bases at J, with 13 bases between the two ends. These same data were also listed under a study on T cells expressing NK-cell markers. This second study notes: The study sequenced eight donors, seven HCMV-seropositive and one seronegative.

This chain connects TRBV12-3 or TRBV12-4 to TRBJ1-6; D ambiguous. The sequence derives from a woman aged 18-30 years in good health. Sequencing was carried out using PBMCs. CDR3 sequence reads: CASSSGSTPSPLHF. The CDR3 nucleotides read TGTGCCAGCAGTTCGGGCTCGACTCCTTCACCCCTCCACTTT.